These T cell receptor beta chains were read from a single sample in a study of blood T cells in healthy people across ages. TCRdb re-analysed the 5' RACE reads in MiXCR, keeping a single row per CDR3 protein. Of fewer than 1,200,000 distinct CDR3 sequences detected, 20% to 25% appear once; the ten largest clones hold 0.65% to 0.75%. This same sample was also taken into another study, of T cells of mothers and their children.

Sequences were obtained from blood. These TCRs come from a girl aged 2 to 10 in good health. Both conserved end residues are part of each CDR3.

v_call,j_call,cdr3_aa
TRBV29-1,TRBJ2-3,CSVVGTASDTQYF
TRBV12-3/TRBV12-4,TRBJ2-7,CASSFLMREQYF
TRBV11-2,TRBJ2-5,CASSLSPGTQETQYF
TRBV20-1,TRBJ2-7,CSAHQLAGVIRGPYEQYF
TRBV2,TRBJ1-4,CASSEVRQSFEKLFF
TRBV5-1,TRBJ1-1,CASSLAVELMNTEAFF
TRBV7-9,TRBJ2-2,CASSPRTVPGELFF
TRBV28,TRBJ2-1,CASSVGHNEQFF
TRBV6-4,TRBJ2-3,CASSPGLGTDTQYF
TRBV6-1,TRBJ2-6,CASSNWDSLQGVLTF
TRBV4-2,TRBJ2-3,CASSQDGTSFSGDTQYF
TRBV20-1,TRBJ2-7,CSARAYRGDSYEQYF
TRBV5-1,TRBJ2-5,CASIPGNEGTQYF
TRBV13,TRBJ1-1,CASSLEGRVNTEAFF
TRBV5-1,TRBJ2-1,CASSFETSAHEQFF
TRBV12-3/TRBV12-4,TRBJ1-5,CASSPGHQPQHF
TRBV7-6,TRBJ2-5,CASSPWDRATQETQYF
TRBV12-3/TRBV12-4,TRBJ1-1,CASSPGQVTEAFF
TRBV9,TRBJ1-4,CASSVGVQDEKLFF
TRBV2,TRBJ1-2,CASTTNYGYTF
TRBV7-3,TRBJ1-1,CASRLGPNTEAFF
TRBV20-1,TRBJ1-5,CSAQDSYSNQPQHF
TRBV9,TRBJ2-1,CASSFPGTGENEQFF
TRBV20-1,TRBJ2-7,CSASDSGGVEQYF
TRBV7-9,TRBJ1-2,CASTKGWLFLANYGYTF
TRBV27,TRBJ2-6,CASSLLGTGANVLTF
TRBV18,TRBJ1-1,CASSPDSNTEAFF
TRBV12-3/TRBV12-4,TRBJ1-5,CASSALVGLVRHF
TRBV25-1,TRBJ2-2,CASSPGDAGELFF
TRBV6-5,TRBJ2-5,CASSPTPLQETQYF
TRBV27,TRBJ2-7,CASSQTSGRHEQYF
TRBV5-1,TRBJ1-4,CASSLYVSTNEKLFF